The 19 T cell receptor beta chains below come from one sample, sequenced in a study of cytomegalovirus exposure and HLA in healthy donors. This PCR relied on a set of 60 Vbeta primers and 13 Jbeta primers. Profiling relied on immunoSEQ multiplex PCR, and the TCRdb table lists in-frame clones only, not all of them. The table has 90,000 to 130,000 clones, less than 70% seen once. Sequenced input: PBMCs. These TCRs come from a woman aged 25 to 39 in good health and CMV-seronegative.

The V and J genes are TRBV6-1 and TRBJ1-6, with TRBD1 matching 7 bases. Germline V gene data show CDR1 as MNHNS and CDR2 as SASEGT. The CDR3 totals 16 residues. The V and J ends lost 4 bases and 10 bases, in that order; junction bases with no gene match: 13. Here the CDR3 DNA reads TGTGCCAGCAGTGCCTACAGGGGATCCGATGGATCACCCCTCCACTTT. Protein product: CASSAYRGSDGSPLHF.

This clone was seen more than once but under ten times. The genes are TRBV7-6 and TRBJ1-1; D is unresolved. This CDR3 comprises 12 residues. Trimming stripped 0 bases from V and 7 bases from J, with 6 bases between. The germline gives CDR1 SGHVS, CDR2 FNYEAQ. CDR3 loop: CASSLATSEAFF. The DNA of the CDR3 is TGTGCCAGCAGCTTAGCGACTAGTGAAGCTTTCTTT.

The table lists this clone with a count of one. V and J are TRBV5-1 and TRBJ1-2, with TRBD1 matching 8 bases. CDR1 is SGHRS, CDR2 YFSETQ, per germline. The CDR3 totals 15 residues. The trim removed 0 bases at V and 9 bases at J, leaving 10 bases unmatched. The CDR3 protein is CASSLEADRALSYTF. DNA of the CDR3: TGCGCCAGCAGCTTGGAAGCGGACAGGGCCTTAAGCTACACCTTC.

The chain couples TRBV7-9 to TRBJ1-4; 7 bases line up with TRBD1. Germline values: CDR1 SEHNR, CDR2 FQNEAQ (reference sequence). V gave up 2 bases and J gave up 8 bases; unmatched junction bases: 8. This CDR3 contains 15 residues. The CDR3 reads CASSLQWQGGEKLFF. Here the CDR3 DNA reads TGTGCCAGCAGCTTACAGTGGCAGGGGGGCGAAAAACTGTTTTTT. Full variable domain (rest looked up from reference TRBV7-9 and TRBJ1-4): DTGVSQNPRHKITKRGQNVTFRCDPISEHNRLYWYRQTLGQGPEFLTYFQNEAQLEKSRLLSDRFSAERPKGSFSTLEIQRTEQGDSAMYLCASSLQWQGGEKLFFGSGTQLSVL.

This chain links TRBV5-4 with TRBJ1-4; D is perhaps TRBD1 (6 bases). Trimming took 4 bases from V and 3 from J, leaving 10 bases between them. The CDR3 consists of 14 residues. Germline CDR1 is SGHNT and CDR2 is YYREEE (reference sequence). CDR3 sequence reads: CASSKGGANEKLFF. For the CDR3, the DNA is TGTGCCAGCAGCAAAGGGGGAGCTAATGAAAAACTGTTTTTT.

The chain couples TRBV7-2 to TRBJ2-1, with 13 bases that match TRBD2. V lost 5 bases to trimming and J lost 6 bases; unmatched junction nucleotides: 4. The CDR3 spans 15 residues. Germline CDR1 SGHTA, CDR2 FQGNSA. The CDR3 DNA reads as TGTGCCAGCAGCCCCCGGACTAGCGGGAGCAATGAGCAGTTCTTC. Encoded protein: CASSPRTSGSNEQFF.

The chain joins TRBV30 to TRBJ1-6, with no clear D. Between the trimmed V and J ends, which lost 3 bases and 10 bases, there was a span of 13 bases. Germline CDR1 reads GTSNPN; CDR2 reads SVGIG (reference sequence). CDR3 size: 13 residues. The CDR3 DNA follows: TGTGCCTGGAGGGCCGGGGTAGGATCACCCCTCCACTTT. It translates to CAWRAGVGSPLHF.

Here the CDR3 DNA reads TGTGCCAGCAGTTCCGGGACAGGGGGCGCACCCCTCCACTTT. It codes for CASSSGTGGAPLHF. The genes are TRBV6-5 and TRBJ1-6, with 12 bases identical to TRBD1. V gave up 4 bases and J gave up 11 bases; unmatched junction bases: 3. Germline CDR1 reads MNHEY; CDR2 reads SVGAGI. The CDR3 length is 14 residues.

This chain connects TRBV4-3 to TRBJ2-7; maybe TRBD1 (5 bases). Trimming pared 0 bases from V and 2 bases from J, leaving 14 bases between. The CDR3 consists of 16 residues. Germline assignment: CDR1 LGHNA and CDR2 YSLEER. The CDR3 loop reads CASSQDSTERTYEQYF. The CDR3 coding sequence is TGCGCCAGCAGCCAAGATTCGACAGAGAGAACCTACGAGCAGTACTTC.

The chain employs TRBV4-1 and TRBJ2-5; D is perhaps TRBD1 (6 bases). This CDR3 region has 12 residues. Trimming left V 2 bases short and J 5 bases short, with 6 bases between. Per germline, CDR1 MGHRA and CDR2 YSYEKL. The CDR3 region has the DNA TGCGCCAGCAGCCAAACAGGGGAGACCCAGTACTTC. Translating gives CASSQTGETQYF.

The V and J genes are TRBV28 and TRBJ2-1; the D gene is possibly TRBD2 (6 bases). Deletions cut 5 bases from V and 8 bases from J, with 16 bases between. This CDR3 is built from 14 residues. CDR1 is MDHEN and CDR2 is SYDVKM in the germline V gene. CDR3 loop: CASSVMMGGDEQFF. The CDR3, as DNA: TGTGCCAGCAGTGTAATGATGGGAGGCGATGAGCAGTTCTTC.

The chain is built from TRBV7-6 and TRBJ2-2; 7 bases align to TRBD1. V was pared by 9 bases and J by 1 base, with 5 bases of the junction left unmatched. Germline V gene sequence: CDR1 SGHVS, CDR2 FNYEAQ. The CDR3 is 14 amino acids. The CDR3 bases are TGTGCCAGTACACAGGGGCAGAACACCGGGGAGCTGTTTTTT. Encoded protein: CASTQGQNTGELFF.

This clone was seen a few times. This chain joins TRBV6-5 and TRBJ2-3; 7 nucleotides agree with TRBD1. Germline loops: CDR1 MNHEY, CDR2 SVGAGI. V lost 6 bases to trimming and J lost 2 bases; unmatched junction nucleotides: 8. This CDR3 is 15 amino acids long. CDR3 nucleotides: TGTGCCAGCAGCCGGGGACAGCGGACCACAGATACGCAGTATTTT. It is translated as CASSRGQRTTDTQYF.

The chain is built from TRBV19 and TRBJ1-5; unclear D gene. V shed 4 bases and J shed 0 bases, with 10 bases lying between them. The CDR3 is 15 residues long. Germline V gene data show CDR1 as LNHDA and CDR2 as SQIVND (reference sequence). The CDR3 loop is CASSKSYLSNQPQHF. In nucleotides, the CDR3 is TGTGCCAGTAGTAAGTCCTACCTTAGCAATCAGCCCCAGCATTTT.

The V gene is TRBV28, the J gene TRBJ1-5; 9 bases are shared with TRBD1. The CDR3 is 14 residues long. Germline values: CDR1 MDHEN, CDR2 SYDVKM. Trimming at V came to 6 bases and at J to 2 bases, leaving 2 bases not matched to a gene. In DNA, the CDR3 is TGTGCCAGCAGACAGGGGGCCGGCAATCAGCCCCAGCATTTT. Translating gives CASRQGAGNQPQHF.

The chain employs TRBV28 and TRBJ2-2; D perhaps matches TRBD1 (6 bases). This CDR3 is 13 amino acids long. From germline, CDR1 is MDHEN and CDR2 SYDVKM. Trimming pared 4 bases from V and 6 bases from J, leaving 9 bases between. The CDR3 region is CASSSGQSGELFF. CDR3 DNA sequence: TGTGCCAGCAGTTCAGGACAGTCCGGGGAGCTGTTTTTT.

This chain links TRBV5-6 with TRBJ1-5; 7 positions agree with TRBD1. This CDR3 is built from 14 residues. The V segment lost 4 bases and the J segment 9 bases; nucleotides outside the gene matches: 10. The germline V gene encodes CDR1 SGHDT and CDR2 YYEEEE. The CDR3 protein is CASSRQGDYRPQHF. The CDR3 region has the DNA TGTGCCAGCAGCCGACAGGGAGATTATCGGCCCCAGCATTTT.

The V call is TRBV5-1, the J call TRBJ2-3, with D possibly matching TRBD2 (6 bases). CDR3 size: 17 residues. V lost 4 bases to trimming and J lost 3 bases, with 21 bases between them. Germline V lookup: CDR1 SGHRS, CDR2 YFSETQ. CDR3 in DNA: TGCGCCAGCAGCCCGCACCCGCCGGGGGATAGGACAGATACGCAGTATTTT. As protein: CASSPHPPGDRTDTQYF.

The chain's CDR3 is CASSERAGSSYNEQFF. The DNA of the CDR3 is TGTGCCAGCAGTGAAAGAGCGGGAAGCTCCTACAATGAGCAGTTCTTC. This chain connects TRBV25-1 to TRBJ2-1; 7 nucleotides match TRBD2. V shed 2 bases and J 0 bases; nucleotides not matched to a gene: 4. The CDR3 extends over 16 amino acids. Germline assignment: CDR1 MGHDK and CDR2 SYGVNS.